This T cell receptor (beta chain) came from a study of shared clonotypes between healthy human individuals. Study context: Per donor, three plates held CD4 naive cells, three held CD4 memory, two held CD8 naive and one held CD8 memory.

This CDR3 spans 13 amino acids. Deletions cut 4 bases from V and 4 bases from J, with 10 bases between. The germline CDR1 and CDR2 sequences are LNHDA and SQIVND (reference sequence). Each of the donors was a healthy adult who was HIV-negative and had not had a recent acute infection or vaccination. Whole-study findings and limits: What naive subsets generally showed was a larger estimated richness than memory subsets showed.

With regard to this clone: Antigen specificity is unknown.

The authors split each subset's genomic DNA evenly across several immunoSEQ plates. The repertoire was sequenced with immunoSEQ multiplex PCR; TCRdb's copy has only in-frame clones and lacks some. The profile shows about 1 million clones, about three quarters of them singletons. This sequence originates from a man younger than 30 in good health. The V gene is TRBV19, the J gene TRBJ1-1; D ambiguous. Sequencing was performed on memory CD4+ T cells sorted from blood. Subset noted: CD45RA-negative fraction. CDR3 loop: CASSKGSGTEAFF. In nucleotides, the CDR3 is TGTGCCAGTAGTAAGGGCAGCGGCACTGAAGCTTTCTTT.